A selection of T cell receptor beta chains follows, all from one sample in a study of blood T cell repertoires in COVID-19. Sequencing was performed with immunoSEQ multiplex PCR; in TCRdb, only in-frame clones are kept and a portion is missing. The sample carries fewer than 130,000 clones, roughly 80% recorded once. The sample taken for sequencing was peripheral blood. Receptors originate from a woman in her sixties or seventies with acute or convalescent COVID-19. Both conserved end residues are part of each CDR3. A D gene is named only where the DNA matches it firmly.

d_call	v_call	j_call	cdr3_nt	cdr3_aa
-	TRBV9	TRBJ1-2	TGTGCCAGCAGCGTAGCGGGGGGAGGCTACACCTTC	CASSVAGGGYTF
-	TRBV2	TRBJ1-1	TGTGCCAGCAGTGTGGTGCAGGGCGACACTGAAGCTTTCTTT	CASSVVQGDTEAFF
TRBD2	TRBV11-2	TRBJ2-7	TGTGCCAGCAGCTTGGAATTAACTAGCGGGGGTCACGCAGCCTACGAGCAGTACTTC	CASSLELTSGGHAAYEQYF
-	TRBV30	TRBJ2-7	TGTGCCTGGAGTGTATACAGGCGATCCTACGAGCAGTACTTC	CAWSVYRRSYEQYF
-	TRBV6-5	TRBJ2-1	TGTGCCAGCAGTTACACGGATGGAGGTGAGCAGTTCTTC	CASSYTDGGEQFF
TRBD2	TRBV2	TRBJ2-3	TGTGCCACCAAGCGGGGGGGCAGAGATACGCAGTATTTT	CATKRGGRDTQYF
TRBD1	TRBV7-9	TRBJ1-6	TGTGCCAGCAGCTGGGGACAGGGGACAACCGATTCACCCCTCCACTTT	CASSWGQGTTDSPLHF
TRBD2	TRBV5-4	TRBJ2-3	TGTGCCAGCAGTACCCCTAGAGCGGGGGGTGCAGATACGCAGTATTTT	CASSTPRAGGADTQYF
-	TRBV19	TRBJ1-2	TGTGCCAGTAGCCCTAGGCGGTCCCCCGTTTATGGCTACACCTTC	CASSPRRSPVYGYTF
-	TRBV9	TRBJ1-2	TGTGCCAGCAGCACCTTAGAAAGGCCAACTATATCAGGCTACACCTTC	CASSTLERPTISGYTF
-	TRBV4-3	TRBJ2-3	TGCGCCAGCAGCCCCCAAGGGGGGAGGGGGGATACGCAGTATTTT	CASSPQGGRGDTQYF